The TCR beta chain under discussion was sequenced for a study of T-cell reconstitution after alpha-beta-depleted transplantation in children. Preparing the TCRbeta library involved the use of unique molecular identifiers. TCRdb reprocessed the PCR reads with MiXCR, giving one entry per CDR3 protein. The repertoire includes roughly 590,000 distinct CDR3 sequences, 16% of them detected once, and 1.1% sits in the top ten. In its sample, this clonotype was seen many times. V lost 3 bases and J 7 bases, leaving 16 bases between the germline ends. This CDR3 region has 14 residues. Germline V gives CDR1 DFQATT, CDR2 SNEGSKA (reference sequence).

The TCR sequence derives from a human donor who donated a stem cell graft to a child with acute myeloid leukemia. The V gene is TRBV20-1, the J gene TRBJ2-1, with D possibly TRBD2 on 6 matching bases. Sequenced here: PBMCs from the stem cell graft donor, sampled from the stem cell graft. The CDR3 bases are TGCAGTGCTAGGACGGGCCTAGCGCAGAATGAGCAGTTCTTC. It is translated as CSARTGLAQNEQFF.